This is a list of T cell receptor beta chains from one sample in a study of cytomegalovirus exposure and HLA in healthy donors. The repertoire was sequenced with immunoSEQ multiplex PCR; TCRdb's copy has only in-frame clones and lacks some. This sample has around 150,000 clones, with around four fifths found just once. The source material was PBMCs. The receptors stem from a man aged 25 to 40 in good health and CMV-seropositive. The CDR3 runs from the conserved cysteine through the conserved F or W. Fields, in order: clone size, J gene, V gene, D gene, CDR3 length, CDR3 DNA, CDR3 protein. The D gene is left open where the match is weak. Rows give clone size only sometimes, using once, few, many, or a class for an expanded clone.

abundance: NA; j_gene: TRBJ2-5; v_gene: TRBV5-6; d_gene: NA; len: 16; CDR3nt: TGTGCCAGCAGCCTACGTAGAGGACATGGACAAGAGACCCAGTACTTC; CDR3aa: CASSLRRGHGQETQYF
abundance: NA; j_gene: TRBJ1-1; v_gene: TRBV4-3; d_gene: TRBD1; len: 20; CDR3nt: TGCGCCAGCAGCCTCAACAAGGGGGGTGGGACAGGGAGCATGAACACTGAAGCTTTCTTT; CDR3aa: CASSLNKGGGTGSMNTEAFF
abundance: NA; j_gene: TRBJ1-1; v_gene: TRBV27; d_gene: NA; len: 17; CDR3nt: TGTGCCAGCAGTTTCAGAGGGGACATGTTTATGAACACTGAAGCTTTCTTT; CDR3aa: CASSFRGDMFMNTEAFF
abundance: NA; j_gene: TRBJ2-5; v_gene: TRBV4-1; d_gene: TRBD1; len: 15; CDR3nt: TGCGCCAGCAGCCGAGGGGGCGGCGCAGGGGAGACCCAGTACTTC; CDR3aa: CASSRGGGAGETQYF
abundance: NA; j_gene: TRBJ1-5; v_gene: TRBV29-1; d_gene: NA; len: 15; CDR3nt: TGCAGCGTCCCCGGTGGGCCAAATAGCAATCAGCCCCAGCATTTT; CDR3aa: CSVPGGPNSNQPQHF
abundance: NA; j_gene: TRBJ1-5; v_gene: TRBV7-8; d_gene: TRBD1; len: 15; CDR3nt: TGTGCCAGCAGCTTGTACAGGGGTCCGGGTCAGCCCCAGCATTTT; CDR3aa: CASSLYRGPGQPQHF
abundance: once; j_gene: TRBJ2-1; v_gene: TRBV7-7; d_gene: TRBD1; len: 16; CDR3nt: TGTGCTAGCAGCTCAACCGGGACAGGGGATTACAATGAGCAGTTCTTC; CDR3aa: CASSSTGTGDYNEQFF
abundance: NA; j_gene: TRBJ1-2; v_gene: TRBV14; d_gene: NA; len: 13; CDR3nt: TGTGCCAGCAGCCAAGCCGGGAGGAGTGGCTACACCTTC; CDR3aa: CASSQAGRSGYTF
abundance: few; j_gene: TRBJ1-2; v_gene: TRBV19; d_gene: NA; len: 13; CDR3nt: TGTGCCAGTAACTTCCAGGGAAGTAATGGCTACACCTTC; CDR3aa: CASNFQGSNGYTF
abundance: NA; j_gene: TRBJ2-7; v_gene: TRBV9; d_gene: NA; len: 15; CDR3nt: TGTGCCAGCATCCACTCATCCCCTTCTTGCTACGAGCAGTACTTC; CDR3aa: CASIHSSPSCYEQYF
abundance: NA; j_gene: TRBJ2-7; v_gene: TRBV18; d_gene: NA; len: 13; CDR3nt: TGTGCCAGCTCACAGGGGGGGAACTACGAGCAGTACTTC; CDR3aa: CASSQGGNYEQYF
abundance: NA; j_gene: TRBJ1-4; v_gene: TRBV29-1; d_gene: NA; len: 12; CDR3nt: TGCAGCGTCGTTGAGGCTAATGAAAAACTGTTTTTT; CDR3aa: CSVVEANEKLFF
abundance: NA; j_gene: TRBJ1-2; v_gene: TRBV20-1; d_gene: NA; len: 10; CDR3nt: TGCAGTGCGTGGGAGCAGGGCTACACCTTC; CDR3aa: CSAWEQGYTF
abundance: NA; j_gene: TRBJ1-2; v_gene: TRBV4-3; d_gene: NA; len: 14; CDR3nt: TGCGCCAGCAGCCAAGAGCGGATCAACTATGGCTACACCTTC; CDR3aa: CASSQERINYGYTF
abundance: NA; j_gene: TRBJ2-7; v_gene: TRBV27; d_gene: NA; len: 13; CDR3nt: TGTGCCAGCAGTTTCAGGGAATCCTACGAGCAGTACTTC; CDR3aa: CASSFRESYEQYF
abundance: few; j_gene: TRBJ1-3; v_gene: TRBV15; d_gene: NA; len: 15; CDR3nt: TGTGCCACCAGCCACGGACTAGGCTCTGGAAACACCATATATTTT; CDR3aa: CATSHGLGSGNTIYF
abundance: once; j_gene: TRBJ2-7; v_gene: TRBV27; d_gene: TRBD2; len: 14; CDR3nt: TGTGCCAGCAGCCCCCGGCGGGGGGGGCTTGAGCAGTACTTC; CDR3aa: CASSPRRGGLEQYF
abundance: NA; j_gene: TRBJ2-5; v_gene: TRBV5-8; d_gene: NA; len: 15; CDR3nt: TGTGCCAGCAGTGCCGGACAGCCAGTTAAAGAGACCCAGTACTTC; CDR3aa: CASSAGQPVKETQYF
abundance: NA; j_gene: TRBJ2-1; v_gene: TRBV6-6; d_gene: TRBD2; len: 16; CDR3nt: TGTGCCAGCAGTTTAGCGGGGCCCAGCTCCTACAATGAGCAGTTCTTC; CDR3aa: CASSLAGPSSYNEQFF
abundance: NA; j_gene: TRBJ2-3; v_gene: TRBV27; d_gene: NA; len: 14; CDR3nt: TGTGCCAGCAAAGGGGAAGGGGTCACAGATACGCAGTATTTT; CDR3aa: CASKGEGVTDTQYF
abundance: NA; j_gene: TRBJ2-2; v_gene: TRBV11-2; d_gene: TRBD2; len: 17; CDR3nt: TGTGCCAGCAGCTCGACTAGCGGGGGCCCGAACACCGGGGAGCTGTTTTTT; CDR3aa: CASSSTSGGPNTGELFF
abundance: NA; j_gene: TRBJ2-7; v_gene: TRBV18; d_gene: TRBD1; len: 18; CDR3nt: TGTGCCAGCTCACCACCGGGGTTTGGGGGACAGTTAACCTACGAGCAGTACTTC; CDR3aa: CASSPPGFGGQLTYEQYF
abundance: NA; j_gene: TRBJ1-1; v_gene: TRBV5-4; d_gene: NA; len: 13; CDR3nt: TGTGCCAGCAGCGCTACAGGCTTCCAGTGGGCTTTCTTT; CDR3aa: CASSATGFQWAFF
abundance: NA; j_gene: TRBJ1-5; v_gene: TRBV4-3; d_gene: NA; len: 16; CDR3nt: TGCGCCAGCAGCCAAGACGGCAGTCTGGCGGGTCAGCCCCAGCATTTT; CDR3aa: CASSQDGSLAGQPQHF
abundance: NA; j_gene: TRBJ2-1; v_gene: TRBV6-5; d_gene: NA; len: 16; CDR3nt: TGTGCCAGCAGTTACTCCCCAGGCCCCGGAGGCAATGAGCAGTTCTTC; CDR3aa: CASSYSPGPGGNEQFF
abundance: NA; j_gene: TRBJ2-3; v_gene: TRBV4-2; d_gene: TRBD2; len: 16; CDR3nt: TGTGCCAGCAGCCAAGATGAGGCGGGGGGGCCGCGTACGCAGTATTTT; CDR3aa: CASSQDEAGGPRTQYF
abundance: NA; j_gene: TRBJ2-7; v_gene: TRBV5-1; d_gene: NA; len: 19; CDR3nt: TGCGCCAGCAGCTTGGCCCTTCATCCTCTGACAGGACCCTCCTACGAGCAGTACTTC; CDR3aa: CASSLALHPLTGPSYEQYF
abundance: NA; j_gene: TRBJ2-3; v_gene: TRBV4-3; d_gene: NA; len: 13; CDR3nt: TGCGCCAGCAGCCAAGACCAGAGGGATACGCAGTATTTT; CDR3aa: CASSQDQRDTQYF
abundance: NA; j_gene: TRBJ1-5; v_gene: TRBV30; d_gene: TRBD1; len: 13; CDR3nt: TGTGCCTGGGGTGACAGGGACGATCAGCCCCAGCATTTT; CDR3aa: CAWGDRDDQPQHF
abundance: once; j_gene: TRBJ2-4; v_gene: TRBV9; d_gene: TRBD2; len: 17; CDR3nt: TGTGCCAGCAGCTTCTCCGGGACTAGCGGGGGGAAAAACATTCAGTACTTC; CDR3aa: CASSFSGTSGGKNIQYF
abundance: NA; j_gene: TRBJ2-5; v_gene: TRBV19; d_gene: NA; len: 14; CDR3nt: TGTGCCAGTAGTATAATTGGTAGCACACGAACCCAGTACTTC; CDR3aa: CASSIIGSTRTQYF
abundance: NA; j_gene: TRBJ2-3; v_gene: TRBV7-2; d_gene: NA; len: 16; CDR3nt: TGTGCCAGCAGCTTGTCTAAGGCCACTAGTCAGTATACGCAGTATTTT; CDR3aa: CASSLSKATSQYTQYF
abundance: NA; j_gene: TRBJ1-2; v_gene: TRBV7-9; d_gene: NA; len: 14; CDR3nt: TGTGCCAGCAGCCATACAGGGAGGGGGTATGGCTACACCTTC; CDR3aa: CASSHTGRGYGYTF